A selection of T cell receptor beta chains follows, all from one sample in a study of blood T cell repertoires in COVID-19. Data came from immunoSEQ multiplex PCR; TCRdb stores just in-frame clones and leaves some out. The sample lists some 290,000 clones, over 85% occurring once. The sample taken for sequencing was peripheral blood. These receptors all stem from a woman in her twenties or thirties with COVID-19, enrolled during active disease. Both conserved end residues are part of each CDR3. The D gene is left open where the match is weak. Expanded clones are given a class, and other clones once, few, many or no size at all.

d_call	clone_size	v_call	j_call	cdr3_nt	cdr3_aa
.	.	TRBV6-5	TRBJ2-7	TGTGCCAGCAGTTACCTGGACAGTTCGTACGAGCAGTACTTC	CASSYLDSSYEQYF
.	.	TRBV19	TRBJ1-2	TGTGCCAGTACTCCGATCGGACAGTCCTATTATCGGGGCGGCTACACCTTC	CASTPIGQSYYRGGYTF
TRBD1	.	TRBV25-1	TRBJ1-2	TGTGCCAGCAGTGAAGGGGACAGAGACTATGGCTACACCTTC	CASSEGDRDYGYTF
.	.	TRBV21-1	TRBJ1-4	TGTGCCAGCAGCAACCGAAAGAGACAGAGTGGCGAAAAACTGTTTTTT	CASSNRKRQSGEKLFF
.	.	TRBV12-5	TRBJ2-5	TGTGCTAGTGGCCCCGGGATTCAAGAGACCCAGTACTTC	CASGPGIQETQYF
TRBD1	.	TRBV18	TRBJ2-4	TGTGCCAGCTCAGCCCAGGGGGCAGGGGACATTCAGTACTTC	CASSAQGAGDIQYF
TRBD1	.	TRBV19	TRBJ1-2	TGTGCCAGTAGTGTCTACCGTCCGGGACAGGGGCTTGGCTACACCTTC	CASSVYRPGQGLGYTF
.	.	TRBV18	TRBJ2-2	TGTGCCAGCTCACCCACAGCCCCCAGCACCGGGGAGCTGTTTTTT	CASSPTAPSTGELFF
.	few	TRBV27	TRBJ1-2	TGTGCCAGTAAACAGGGTCTCGATAATGGCTACACCTTC	CASKQGLDNGYTF
TRBD1	.	TRBV6-1	TRBJ1-3	TGTGCCAGCAGTGGCGGACAGGGTTCGAGTGGAAACACCATATATTTT	CASSGGQGSSGNTIYF
TRBD2	.	TRBV11-3	TRBJ2-2	TGTGCCAGCAGCCCGGGGGTCGTGCGGGGGAGCGGGGAGCTGTTTTTT	CASSPGVVRGSGELFF
TRBD2	.	TRBV5-1	TRBJ2-5	TGCGCCAGCAGCTTGGTCGGGGGGGCGGAGACCCAGTACTTC	CASSLVGGAETQYF
.	.	TRBV19	TRBJ1-1	TGTGCCAGCGCTCGGGGCACTGAAGCTTTCTTT	CASARGTEAFF
TRBD2	.	TRBV7-2	TRBJ2-3	TGTGCCAGCAGCCTCGGGGGGGCCGGATCATCAGATACGCAGTATTTT	CASSLGGAGSSDTQYF
TRBD1	.	TRBV12-3/TRBV12-4	TRBJ2-5	TGTGCCAGCAGTTTATCAGGGGGAGAGACCCAGTACTTC	CASSLSGGETQYF
TRBD1	.	TRBV20-1	TRBJ1-6	TGCAGTGCTACTGACAGGGTCAATTCACCCCTCCACTTT	CSATDRVNSPLHF
TRBD1	.	TRBV4-1	TRBJ2-5	TGCGCCAGCAGCCAAGGTCATGGACAGGGGGCAGAGACCCAGTACTTC	CASSQGHGQGAETQYF
.	.	TRBV11-3	TRBJ1-3	TGTGCCAGCAGCTTAAGGAGGTCTGGAAACACCATATATTTT	CASSLRRSGNTIYF
.	.	TRBV6-5	TRBJ1-2	TGTGCCAGCAGTTACCCAGGACAGGGCTACACCTTC	CASSYPGQGYTF
TRBD1	once	TRBV4-1	TRBJ1-6	TGCGCCAGCAGCCATATTCAAGCAGGGGGATCACCCCTCCACTTT	CASSHIQAGGSPLHF
.	.	TRBV27	TRBJ1-3	TGTGCCAGCAGTTTACAGGGCCACTCTGGAAACACCATATATTTT	CASSLQGHSGNTIYF
TRBD1	.	TRBV7-6	TRBJ2-2	TGTGCCAGCAGCCTCGGGACAGGGCTTCCCGGGGAGCTGTTTTTT	CASSLGTGLPGELFF
TRBD2	few	TRBV2	TRBJ2-5	TGTGCCAGTAATAGCGGGGCGGCAGCCCAAGAGACCCAGTACTTC	CASNSGAAAQETQYF
TRBD2	.	TRBV11-3	TRBJ2-5	TGTGCCAGCAGCCCGGGAGGTGAACAAGAGACCCAGTACTTC	CASSPGGEQETQYF
.	.	TRBV28	TRBJ2-7	TGTGCCAGCCGATACCTCCTACAAGACAGCTCCTACGAGCAGTACTTC	CASRYLLQDSSYEQYF
.	.	TRBV4-1	TRBJ2-3	TGCGCCAGCAGCCAAGGTACAACAGATACGCAGTATTTT	CASSQGTTDTQYF
.	.	TRBV18	TRBJ1-5	TGTGCCAGCTCACCAGGGGCAAGCAATCAGCCCCAGCATTTT	CASSPGASNQPQHF
.	.	TRBV3-1/TRBV3-2	TRBJ2-7	TGTGCCAGCAGCCAAGGGCCCGCAACTAACTACGAGCAGTACTTC	CASSQGPATNYEQYF
TRBD1	.	TRBV7-9	TRBJ1-2	TGTGCCAGCAGCCTAGACAGGGCCTATGGCTACACCTTC	CASSLDRAYGYTF
TRBD1	.	TRBV6-5	TRBJ1-4	TGTGCCAGCAGCCCCGGACAGGGACCGGGCGGAAAACTGTTTTTT	CASSPGQGPGGKLFF
.	.	TRBV12-2	TRBJ2-7	TGTGCAAGTCGCTTAGCGAACCGGGACAGGGTTCCAGACTACGAGCAGTACTTC	CASRLANRDRVPDYEQYF
TRBD2	.	TRBV4-2	TRBJ2-3	TGTGCCAGCAGCCAAGATCCGGCGGGGGTTCAGGCAGATACGCAGTATTTT	CASSQDPAGVQADTQYF
.	.	TRBV5-8	TRBJ2-7	TGTGCCAGCAGCGCAGCTCATCGAGTGGAGGTTGACGAGCAGTACTTC	CASSAAHRVEVDEQYF
TRBD1	.	TRBV7-9	TRBJ1-2	TGTGCCAGCAGCGGCACAGGGGTGGGTTATGGCTACACCTTC	CASSGTGVGYGYTF
.	.	TRBV21-1	TRBJ1-2	TGTGCCAGCAGCAAAGACCTTCTCAGGGGCAGCGCGGGCTACACCTTC	CASSKDLLRGSAGYTF
TRBD2	.	TRBV5-1	TRBJ2-5	TGCGCCAGCAGCATAGGACTAGCGGGGGGAAAAGAGACCCAGTACTTC	CASSIGLAGGKETQYF
.	.	TRBV9	TRBJ2-5	TGTGCCAGCAGCGTAGGGGGAGGACCACAAGAGACCCAGTACTTC	CASSVGGGPQETQYF
.	.	TRBV20-1	TRBJ2-4	TGCAGTGCTAGTAACTACCTAGGCAAAAACATTCAGTACTTC	CSASNYLGKNIQYF
.	.	TRBV3-1/TRBV3-2	TRBJ1-3	TGTGCCAGCAGCCAAGAAGGAGGGGGGGGTAGAAACACCATATATTTT	CASSQEGGGGRNTIYF
TRBD2	.	TRBV7-8	TRBJ2-1	TGTGCCAGCAGCTTATATACTAGCGGCAATGAGCAGTTCTTC	CASSLYTSGNEQFF
TRBD1	.	TRBV9	TRBJ2-1	TGTGCCAGCAGCGAGGACAGGGTAAATGAGCAGTTCTTC	CASSEDRVNEQFF
TRBD1	.	TRBV6-5	TRBJ1-1	TGTGCCAGCAGTTACTCGACAGGGGGGTCAACTGAAGCTTTCTTT	CASSYSTGGSTEAFF
.	.	TRBV9	TRBJ1-1	TGTGCCAGCAGCGTAGGCGCGCTGAACACTGAAGCTTTCTTT	CASSVGALNTEAFF
.	.	TRBV7-9	TRBJ1-4	TGTGCCAGCAGTACGGCCGGGGGGGCAACTAATGAAAAACTGTTTTTT	CASSTAGGATNEKLFF
TRBD2	.	TRBV29-1	TRBJ2-3	TGCAGCGTTGAAGGGGTACTAGCGGGGTCCACAGATACGCAGTATTTT	CSVEGVLAGSTDTQYF
.	.	TRBV14	TRBJ1-2	TGTGCCAGCAGCCAAGATCAGGGGCTGGATGGCTACACCTTC	CASSQDQGLDGYTF
.	.	TRBV27	TRBJ1-2	TGTGCCAGCAGTTTTTGGACAGAAGGGAGGGGGGCCTATGGCTACACCTTC	CASSFWTEGRGAYGYTF
.	.	TRBV6-1	TRBJ1-2	TGTGCCAGCAACCAGAACAGGGCCCTTGGCTACACCTTC	CASNQNRALGYTF
.	.	TRBV28	TRBJ1-2	TGTGCCAGCAGTTTGTCGGTCTGGGGCCTCTATGGCTACACCTTC	CASSLSVWGLYGYTF
.	.	TRBV5-4	TRBJ1-6	TGTGCCAGCAGCCCTTCGTACAGCGCGGGGGCACCCCTCCACTTT	CASSPSYSAGAPLHF
TRBD1	once	TRBV28	TRBJ1-2	TGTGCCAGCGAGGCCAAAGGGGGACAGGGTGGCTATGGCTACACCTTC	CASEAKGGQGGYGYTF